What follows are 27 T cell receptor delta chains derived from one specimen sequenced in a study of gamma-delta T cells after stem cell transplantation (dated by TCRdb to the mid-2010s). The library was generated by RT-PCR. The sequencer listed for this sample is Illumina MiSeq. TCRdb called clones anew from the public reads via CATT; matching DNA rows were later pooled. The sample has some 2,000 delta-chain clones on record, approximately 15% of them singletons. The ten biggest clones cover approximately 28% of the sample. Sequenced sample: gamma-delta T cells. The origin of the receptors is a human donor. It is not recorded whose cells these are; they may come from a transplant donor.

This clone was observed a handful of times. The chain links TRDV2 to TRDJ3; 11 positions match TRDD3. This CDR3 has 20 residues. Germline V gene data show CDR1 as GEAIGNYY and CDR2 as EKD. J lost 0 bases, V lost 3 bases, and 9 bases had no gene match. This CDR3 reads CACDLLGDMPSSWDTRQMFF. The CDR3 region has the DNA TGTGCCTGTGACCTACTGGGGGATATGCCTAGCTCCTGGGACACCCGACAGATGTTTTTC.

This clone is labeled as medium-sized. Additional DNA sequences in this sample encode the identical CDR3. The chain joins TRDV2 to TRDJ3; D might be TRDD3 (6 bases). V was clipped by 1 base and J by 1 base, with 22 bases between them. This CDR3 spans 21 amino acids. Per germline, CDR1 GEAIGNYY and CDR2 EKD. CDR3 sequence reads: CACDTLDRLGQPSWDTRQMFF. Here the CDR3 DNA reads TGTGCCTGTGACACGCTTGACCGGCTGGGGCAGCCATCCTGGGACACCCGACAGATGTTTTTC.

V is TRDV2 and J is TRDJ2; 10 bases align to TRDD3. CDR3 length: 17 amino acids. The junction had 4 bases not matched to a gene; V was cut back by 1 base and J by 0 bases. The V gene's germline CDR1 is GEAIGNYY and CDR2 EKD. The CDR3 coding sequence is TGTGCCTGTGACACTCTGGGGGATATCTCTTTGACAGCACAACTCTTCTTT. Amino acid sequence: CACDTLGDISLTAQLFF.

This clone is deemed medium-sized. The gene calls are TRDV2 and TRDJ1, with 10 bases aligning to TRDD3. This CDR3 spans 17 amino acids. V dropped 2 bases and J dropped 0; count of bases not matched to a gene: 8. Germline CDR1 is GEAIGNYY and CDR2 is EKD. The CDR3: CACDNLLGDPNTDKLIF. CDR3 coding DNA: TGTGCCTGTGACAATCTACTGGGGGATCCAAACACCGATAAACTCATCTTT.

The chain links TRDV2 to TRDJ1, with D maybe TRDD3 (5 bases). Trimming left V 0 bases short and J 7 bases short, with 14 bases between. The CDR3 is made up of 14 amino acids. Germline V lookup: CDR1 GEAIGNYY, CDR2 EKD. The CDR3 sequence: CACDTVGDRGKLIF. The CDR3 coding sequence is TGTGCCTGTGACACCGTTGGGGACCGCGGTAAACTCATCTTT.

The sample holds a few counts of this clone. V usage is TRDV1 and J usage is TRDJ1; 8 bases match TRDD3. Germline values: CDR1 TSWWSYY, CDR2 QGS. The junction had 7 bases not matched to a gene; V was cut back by 0 bases and J by 7 bases. This CDR3 region has 15 residues. The CDR3 sequence: CALGELLLLGGKLIF. The CDR3 region has the DNA TGTGCTCTTGGGGAACTGCTCTTACTGGGGGGTAAACTCATCTTT.

This clone was picked up a small number of times. A read error is likely here: a far larger clone is one base away. The sample has other DNA sequences that encode this CDR3 too. This chain links TRDV2 with TRDJ1, with a possible D match to TRDD3 (6 bases). Germline loops: CDR1 GEAIGNYY, CDR2 EKD. The CDR3 contains 16 residues. V was shortened by 3 bases and J by 2 bases, with 18 bases between the two germline ends. For the CDR3, the DNA is TGTGCCTGTGACCCAGTACTGGGAAAGCCGACCGATAAACTCATCTTT. It specifies CACDPVLGKPTDKLIF.

By sample share, this clone is large. Other DNA sequences within the sample encode an identical CDR3. The CDR3 region is CACDTLSILGDYTDKLIF. The CDR3 DNA follows: TGTGCCTGTGACACCCTCTCGATACTGGGGGACTACACCGATAAACTCATCTTT. V and J are TRDV2 and TRDJ1; TRDD3 agrees at 9 bases. The trim removed 0 bases at V and 0 bases at J, leaving 10 bases unmatched. Germline CDR1 reads GEAIGNYY; CDR2 reads EKD. The CDR3 covers 18 residues.

About this clone itself: A much larger clonotype is one base distant, so this may be a read error. CDR3 in amino acids: CACDTVPTYVGGDTTRSTDKLIF. The CDR3 coding sequence is TGTGCCTGTGACACCGTCCCGACCTACGTGGGTGGGGATACGACAAGGTCCACCGATAAACTCATCTTT. The chain is built from TRDV2 and TRDJ1; the match to TRDD3 covers 9 bases. The V and J ends lost 0 bases and 1 base, in that order; junction bases with no gene match: 26. The germline V gene has CDR1 GEAIGNYY and CDR2 EKD. The CDR3 sequence is 23 residues long.

The chain recombines TRDV2 with TRDJ1; 13 positions agree with TRDD3. Germline trimming cut 3 bases from V and 0 bases from J; bases unmatched to any gene: 6. CDR3 length: 17 residues. Germline V gene lookup returns CDR1 GEAIGNYY and CDR2 EKD. The CDR3 bases are TGTGCCTGTGACGCGCTACTGGGGGATACGGACACCGATAAACTCATCTTT. This codes for CACDALLGDTDTDKLIF.

On this clone itself: Given a far larger clone just one base away, this is likely a sequencing read error. In the same sample, other DNA sequences code for this CDR3. This chain links TRDV2 with TRDJ1; D is undetermined. The germline gives CDR1 GEAIGNYY, CDR2 EKD. The CDR3 contains 14 residues. V lost 3 bases and J 0 bases, leaving 10 bases between the germline ends. The CDR3: CACDHIANTDKLIF. In nucleotides, the CDR3 is TGTGCCTGTGACCATATCGCAAACACCGATAAACTCATCTTT.

Only a few counts were recorded for this clone. One end of the junction is discordant with germline, which a read error may explain. This same CDR3 is encoded by further DNA sequences in the sample. This chain uses TRDV2 with TRDJ1; 9 nucleotides agree with TRDD3. Germline CDR1 GEAIGNYY, CDR2 EKD. CDR3 length: 20 residues. DNA of the CDR3: TGTGCCTGTGACACTCTACTGGGGGACCCTTCCTCGAAGTACACCGATAAGCTCATCTTT. Residues: CACDTLLGDPSSKYTDKLIF.

As for this clone: This may be a read error, as it is one base from a much larger clone. The chain combines TRDV2 with TRDJ1; 13 bases match TRDD3. TCRdb carries no J gene annotation; the J gene was assigned here by matching the DNA with germline. Trimming took 0 bases from V and 0 from J; bases not matched to a gene: 18. Germline CDR1 is GEAIGNYY and CDR2 is EKD. The CDR3 is 22 residues long. The CDR3 sequence is CACDTILPTGGYAIMYTDKLIF. CDR3 nucleotide sequence: TGTGCCTGTGACACCATACTTCCCACTGGGGGATACGCGATCATGTACACCGATAAACTCATCTTT.

This clone was detected a few times. The CDR3 loop is CACDNRRGERRYTDKLIF. Written as DNA, the CDR3 is TGTGCCTGTGACAATAGGAGGGGGGAGCGTCGGTACACCGATAAACTCATCTTT. The gene calls are TRDV2 and TRDJ1; D perhaps matches TRDD3 (6 bases). TCRdb does not report a J gene; here it was assigned by matching the DNA to germline references. The V end was cut by 2 bases, the J end by 0 bases, with 21 bases between. CDR1 GEAIGNYY and CDR2 EKD come from the germline V gene. The CDR3 has 18 amino acids.

To note about this clone: TCRdb's listed protein matches a much larger clone and diverges from this DNA's translation at residue 14, likely through a read error; the protein shown comes from the DNA. The chain recombines TRDV2 with TRDJ1; 8 bases map to TRDD3. CDR3 size: 16 residues. Germline lookup yields CDR1 GEAIGNYY and CDR2 EKD. CDR3 sequence (DNA): TGTGCCTGTGACACCGTTTCTCGGGATACGCCCGATAAACCCATCTTT. Translation gives CACDTVSRDTPDKPIF.

The chain links TRDV2 to TRDJ1, with TRDD3 matching over 7 bases. The J gene, not given by TCRdb, was assigned here from a germline match of the nucleotide sequence. Germline V CDR1 and CDR2: GEAIGNYY, EKD. V lost 4 bases and J lost 0; bases outside the gene matches: 10. The CDR3 extends over 16 amino acids. The chain's CDR3 is CACDVRGGSDTDKLIF. The CDR3 DNA follows: TGTGCCTGTGATGTACGGGGGGGATCGGACACCGATAAACTCATCTTT.

The V call is TRDV2, the J call TRDJ1; D gene ambiguous. The J gene, not given by TCRdb, was assigned here from a germline match of the nucleotide sequence. This CDR3 has 19 residues. Trimming took 1 base from V and 1 from J, leaving 24 bases between them. The germline CDR1 and CDR2 sequences are GEAIGNYY and EKD. CDR3: CACDTGGGRTQRLTDKLIF. CDR3 DNA: TGTGCCTGTGACACTGGCGGAGGGCGCACACAACGACTCACCGATAAACTCATCTTT.

This clone was observed a few times. CDR3 DNA sequence: TGTGCCTGTGACACTGGGGGATACGGGTCCTGGGACACCCGACAGATGTTTTTC. Translating it yields CACDTGGYGSWDTRQMFF. V usage is TRDV2 and J usage is TRDJ3; 11 bases fit TRDD3. Germline loops: CDR1 GEAIGNYY, CDR2 EKD. After removal of 1 base from V and 1 base from J, the junction contained 2 bases not matched to a gene. This CDR3 region has 18 residues.

Comment on this clone: This DNA's translation differs at residue 4 from TCRdb's protein, which comes from a much larger clone; a read error is likely, and the protein shown is translated from the DNA. The chain couples TRDV2 to TRDJ1; D remains unclear. The CDR3 is 14 residues long. Germline V gives CDR1 GEAIGNYY, CDR2 EKD. The CDR3 loop is CACGTVSNTDKLIF. The CDR3 bases are TGTGCCTGTGGCACCGTTTCCAACACCGATAAACTCATCTTT.

About this clone itself: The sample carries other DNA sequences with the same CDR3. The chain uses TRDV2 and TRDJ1; the D gene is possibly TRDD3 (6 bases). Germline matching of the DNA provided the J gene here, since TCRdb leaves it blank. This CDR3 spans 19 amino acids. With 6 bases removed from V and 10 bases from J, the gap between germline ends came to 38 bases. CDR1 GEAIGNYY and CDR2 EKD come from the germline V gene. CDR3 region: CACSSWGPGATPGEAGLIF. The CDR3 DNA reads TGTGCCTGTTCCTCCTGGGGCCCTGGGGCTACTCCGGGGGAAGCTGGACTCATCTTT.

The chain carries TRDV2 and TRDJ1, with TRDD3 identical over 13 bases. The J gene, left out of TCRdb, was set here by checking the DNA against germline. CDR1 and CDR2 (germline): GEAIGNYY, EKD. V was pared by 3 bases and J by 1 base, with 13 bases of the junction left unmatched. The CDR3 spans 19 residues. CDR3 protein: CACDSLLGDTGTFTDKLIF. DNA for the CDR3: TGTGCCTGTGACTCGTTACTGGGGGATACGGGGACTTTCACCGATAAACTCATCTTT.

This clone appeared a few times. CDR3 bases: TGTGCCTGTGACTCACTCCTGGGGGATACTACCTCCTGTGACACCCGCCCGATGTTTTTC. Its translation: CACDSLLGDTTSCDTRPMFF. V usage is TRDV2 and J usage is TRDJ3, with TRDD3 identical over 11 bases. This CDR3 is 20 amino acids long. Germline-derived CDR1 and CDR2 are GEAIGNYY and EKD. The ends lost 3 bases at V and 18 bases at J; junction bases unmatched: 27.

This clone was seen more than once but under ten times. This probably arose from a read error, given a far larger clone one base away. The sample contains more than one DNA sequence encoding this CDR3. The genes are TRDV2 and TRDJ2; 11 nucleotides align to TRDD3. Germline V gene lookup returns CDR1 GEAIGNYY and CDR2 EKD. The CDR3 covers 20 residues. After removal of 3 bases from V and 7 bases from J, the junction contained 21 bases not matched to a gene. The CDR3 spells CACDPISLVLGDTNKAQLFF. In DNA form, the CDR3 reads TGTGCCTGTGACCCCATAAGTCTCGTGCTGGGGGATACCAATAAAGCACAACTCTTCTTT.

The chain uses TRDV2 and TRDJ1; D remains unclear. TCRdb gives no J gene; it was assigned here by matching the DNA to germline. The CDR3 sequence is 14 residues long. The V gene's germline CDR1 is GEAIGNYY and CDR2 EKD. V lost 0 bases to trimming and J lost 2 bases, with 9 bases between them. CDR3: CACDTLTSTDKLIF. The CDR3 DNA reads as TGTGCCTGTGACACCCTTACTAGTACCGATAAACTCATCTTT.

V usage is TRDV2 and J usage is TRDJ3; D is perhaps TRDD3 (6 bases). The CDR3 covers 18 residues. The germline gives CDR1 GEAIGNYY, CDR2 EKD. V was shortened by 0 bases and J by 0 bases, with 11 bases between the two germline ends. CDR3 coding DNA: TGTGCCTGTGACACCGCGGGGGAGAGCTCCTGGGACACCCGACAGATGTTTTTC. Amino acids: CACDTAGESSWDTRQMFF.

Judged by abundance, this clone is large (0.1 to 1%). The sample contains more than one DNA sequence encoding this CDR3. The rearrangement joins TRDV2 to TRDJ1; 8 bases are a match to TRDD3. J gave up 1 base and V 1 base, and 19 bases lay outside the gene matches. There are 20 residues in the CDR3. The germline gives CDR1 GEAIGNYY, CDR2 EKD. The CDR3 DNA reads TGTGCCTGTGACACTCTGGTAGTACTGGGGGCTACGCCGGGCACCGATAAACTCATCTTT. Its translation: CACDTLVVLGATPGTDKLIF.

On this clone: An end of the junction differs from the germline gene, which may be a read error. This chain connects TRDV2 to TRDJ3, with 9 bases lining up with TRDD3. Per the germline V gene, CDR1 is GEAIGNYY and CDR2 is EKD. This CDR3 region has 19 residues. The CDR3 region is CACDTVLGDPTLDTRQLFF. Here the CDR3 DNA reads TGTGCCTGTGACACCGTCCTGGGGGATCCTACCTTGGACACCCGACAGCTGTTTTTC.